A single sample is the source of the 22 T cell receptor beta chains below, sequenced in a study of blood T cell repertoires in COVID-19. The data were produced by immunoSEQ multiplex PCR, yet TCRdb's version contains in-frame clones alone and is incomplete. The table records hundreds of thousands of clones, 85% to 90% of them present only once. The sequencing input was peripheral blood. The receptors shown here come from a woman aged 45-65 years with COVID-19, enrolled during active disease.

This clone appeared a single time. The chain has TRBV7-3 and TRBJ2-1; maybe TRBD2 (7 bases). Trimming cost V 4 bases and J 8 bases, with 18 bases left between them. CDR1 is SGHTA and CDR2 is FQGTGA in the germline V gene. The CDR3 consists of 15 residues. The CDR3 loop reads CASSSIGGPEDEQFF. The DNA of the CDR3 is TGTGCCAGCAGCTCGATCGGGGGGCCTGAGGATGAGCAGTTCTTC.

This clone was counted between two and nine times. This same CDR3 is encoded by further DNA sequences in the sample. The chain employs TRBV5-1 and TRBJ2-7; possibly TRBD2 for D (5 bases). Germline lookup yields CDR1 SGHRS and CDR2 YFSETQ. V was trimmed by 2 bases and J by 4 bases, leaving 7 bases between them. The CDR3 is 12 residues long. CDR3 sequence: CASSLEGYEQYF. The CDR3 nucleotides read TGCGCCAGCAGCTTAGAGGGATACGAGCAGTACTTC.

The sample holds a few counts of this clone. The J gene is TRBJ1-1, the V gene TRBV7-9, with D possibly being TRBD1 (6 bases). This CDR3 is built from 15 residues. V gave up 5 bases and J gave up 2 bases, with 15 bases separating them. Germline loops: CDR1 SEHNR, CDR2 FQNEAQ (reference sequence). DNA for the CDR3: TGTGCCAGCAGCGCCCGAGGACAGACTAACACTGAAGCTTTCTTT. Its translation: CASSARGQTNTEAFF.

V gene TRBV5-6 combines with J gene TRBJ1-4; D perhaps matches TRBD1 (5 bases). The germline gives CDR1 SGHDT, CDR2 YYEEEE. Trimming removed 4 bases at V and 6 bases at J, with 10 bases between. This CDR3 has 13 amino acids. This CDR3 reads CASSLTTDEKLFF. CDR3 in DNA: TGTGCCAGCAGCCTAACGACAGATGAAAAACTGTTTTTT.

The count of this clone is one. The V gene is TRBV5-5, the J gene TRBJ2-5, with unresolved D. The CDR3 covers 12 residues. V was pared by 1 base and J by 5 bases, with 6 bases between. Germline V gives CDR1 SGHKS, CDR2 YYEKEE (reference sequence). The CDR3 loop reads CASSLFLETQYF. Here the CDR3 DNA reads TGTGCCAGCAGCTTGTTTCTGGAGACCCAGTACTTC.

The chain links TRBV5-6 to TRBJ2-1; 12 positions match TRBD2. V lost 4 bases to trimming and J lost 4 bases; unmatched junction nucleotides: 3. The germline V gene has CDR1 SGHDT and CDR2 YYEEEE. The CDR3 has 15 residues. The CDR3 here is CASSLGLAGYNEQFF. As DNA, the CDR3 is TGTGCCAGCAGCCTCGGACTAGCGGGATACAATGAGCAGTTCTTC.

V gene TRBV30 combines with J gene TRBJ1-6, with D unresolved. The germline V and J ends were trimmed by 7 bases and 7 bases, with 8 bases remaining between them. The CDR3 covers 11 residues. Germline assignment: CDR1 GTSNPN and CDR2 SVGIG (reference sequence). CDR3 amino acids: CAFSRNSPLHF. The CDR3 coding sequence is TGTGCCTTCTCCAGAAATTCACCCCTCCACTTT.

The chain links TRBV10-1 to TRBJ2-1; TRBD2 matches at 11 bases. Losses at the gene ends were 4 bases for V and 7 bases for J; bases not matched to a gene: 6. The germline gives CDR1 WNHNN, CDR2 SYGVQD (reference sequence). CDR3 length: 15 amino acids. CDR3 in amino acids: CASSVLAGAANEQFF. For the CDR3, the DNA is TGCGCCAGCAGTGTACTAGCGGGGGCCGCGAATGAGCAGTTCTTC.

This clone has more than one count but fewer than ten. The CDR3 reads CASSSRAGHDTQYF. The DNA for the CDR3 is TGTGCCAGCAGTTCCCGGGCAGGGCACGATACGCAGTATTTT. This sequence joins TRBV27 and TRBJ2-3; TRBD1 might be the D (5 bases). Trimming took off 4 bases at V and 6 bases at J, with 14 bases between the two ends. CDR3 length: 14 amino acids. Germline V gene sequence: CDR1 MNHEY, CDR2 SMNVEV (reference sequence).

V usage is TRBV5-1 and J usage is TRBJ2-1, with 12 bases lining up with TRBD2. This CDR3 comprises 16 residues. Germline values: CDR1 SGHRS, CDR2 YFSETQ. V dropped 5 bases and J dropped 4; count of bases not matched to a gene: 7. The chain's CDR3 is CASSRAGTSGYNEQFF. CDR3 sequence (DNA): TGCGCCAGCAGTCGAGCAGGGACTAGCGGGTACAATGAGCAGTTCTTC.

The V gene is TRBV30, the J gene TRBJ1-1; 8 bases fit TRBD1. This CDR3 contains 13 residues. CDR1 and CDR2 from the germline V gene are GTSNPN and SVGIG (reference sequence). The V and J ends lost 1 base and 4 bases, in that order; junction bases with no gene match: 2. The CDR3 here is CAWSGRGLTEAFF. DNA for the CDR3: TGTGCCTGGAGTGGCAGGGGGCTCACTGAAGCTTTCTTT.

The chain has TRBV6-1 and TRBJ1-2; a weak D match, TRBD1 (5 bases). CDR3 length: 12 amino acids. From germline, CDR1 is MNHNS and CDR2 SASEGT. The V and J ends lost 3 bases and 8 bases respectively, with 10 bases between them. CDR3 protein: CASSETDNGYTF. In nucleotides, the CDR3 is TGTGCCAGCAGTGAGACAGACAACGGCTACACCTTC.

This CDR3 is CASSQGIASYEQYF. CDR3 bases: TGTGCCAGCAGCCAAGGAATAGCCTCCTACGAGCAGTACTTC. The V call is TRBV3-1 (or the pseudogene TRBV3-2), the J call TRBJ2-7; unclear D gene. V lost 1 base and J lost 0, with 7 bases in between. Germline values: CDR1 LGHDT, CDR2 YNNKEL (reference sequence). The CDR3 contains 14 residues.

J is TRBJ1-4 and V is TRBV7-2; D gene uncertain. The CDR3 length is 15 residues. The V gene's germline CDR1 is SGHTA and CDR2 FQGNSA. With 1 base removed from V and 8 bases from J, the gap between germline ends came to 14 bases. DNA for the CDR3: TGTGCCAGCAGCTTAGTCGCTGGGAGATCGGAAAAACTGTTTTTT. It translates to CASSLVAGRSEKLFF.

The J gene is TRBJ2-1, the V gene TRBV2, with TRBD2 as a possible D gene (6 bases). With 4 bases removed from V and 0 bases from J, the gap between germline ends came to 10 bases. Germline V gene data show CDR1 as SNHLY and CDR2 as FYNNEI. This CDR3 region has 15 residues. The CDR3 spells CASSGFGSSYNEQFF. CDR3 DNA: TGTGCCAGCAGTGGGTTCGGGAGCTCCTACAATGAGCAGTTCTTC. The full variable domain, completed using reference TRBV2 and TRBJ2-1, is EPEVTQTPSHQVTQMGQEVILRCVPISNHLYFYWYRQILGQKVEFLVSFYNNEISEKSEIFDDQFSVERPDGSNFTLKIRSTKLEDSAMYFCASSGFGSSYNEQFFGPGTRLTVL.

The rearrangement links TRBV11-3 to TRBJ2-1; D gene unclear. This CDR3 contains 14 residues. Germline V gives CDR1 SGHNT, CDR2 YENEEA. Trimming cost V 5 bases and J 2 bases, with 10 bases left between them. CDR3 region: CASSEAYPYNEQFF. CDR3 DNA sequence: TGTGCCAGCAGCGAGGCCTATCCCTACAATGAGCAGTTCTTC.

This clone was counted a single time. The chain carries TRBV5-3 and TRBJ1-3; 9 bases map to TRBD1. TRBV5-3 is noted as an ORF with a role that remains uncertain. The J segment lost 9 bases and the V segment lost 7 bases, leaving 26 bases of the junction unmatched. This CDR3 spans 19 amino acids. Here the CDR3 reads CARSDHRDRDIPRVGTIYF. The CDR3 region has the DNA TGTGCCAGATCGGACCACCGGGACAGGGATATCCCCCGGGTTGGCACCATATATTTT.

The V gene is TRBV11-3, the J gene TRBJ1-2, with 8 nucleotides matching TRBD1. V trimming: 3 bases; J trimming: 10 bases; junction bases outside the gene matches: 7. The CDR3 is 13 amino acids. Per the germline V gene, CDR1 is SGHNT and CDR2 is YENEEA. DNA of the CDR3: TGTGCCAGCAGCTTGAGGACAGGGTCCTACTACACCTTC. Protein product: CASSLRTGSYYTF.

This chain uses TRBV19 with TRBJ2-5, with 8 bases aligning to TRBD1. Germline V gives CDR1 LNHDA, CDR2 SQIVND (reference sequence). Unmatched junction bases numbered 13, after V lost 8 bases and J lost 5 bases. This CDR3 has 15 residues. CDR3 amino acids: CASDTGTGFFETQYF. Here the CDR3 DNA reads TGTGCCAGTGACACCGGGACAGGCTTTTTTGAGACCCAGTACTTC.

The CDR3 bases are TGTGCCTGGACCCGCGATAGCGGGGTACAGAATGAGCAGTTCTTC. Its protein is CAWTRDSGVQNEQFF. The gene calls are TRBV30 and TRBJ2-1, with TRBD2 matching over 8 bases. CDR1 is GTSNPN and CDR2 is SVGIG in the germline V gene (reference sequence). Trimming took 4 bases from V and 7 from J; bases not matched to a gene: 12. The CDR3 totals 15 residues.

The chain recombines TRBV28 with TRBJ1-1; TRBD1 matches at 7 bases. Germline assignment: CDR1 MDHEN and CDR2 SYDVKM. The trim removed 5 bases at V and 5 bases at J, leaving 11 bases unmatched. This CDR3 contains 15 residues. CDR3 in amino acids: CASSLQTGWRTEAFF. The CDR3 DNA reads as TGTGCCAGCAGTCTCCAGACAGGGTGGAGGACTGAAGCTTTCTTT. Drawing the rest from reference TRBV28 and TRBJ1-1, the complete variable domain is DVKVTQSSRYLVKRTGEKVFLECVQDMDHENMFWYRQDPGLGLRLIYFSYDVKMKEKGDIPEGYSVSREKKERFSLILESASTNQTSMYLCASSLQTGWRTEAFFGQGTRLTVV.

The chain recombines TRBV10-2 with TRBJ1-1; no reliable D call. Trimming cost V 6 bases and J 0 bases, with 5 bases left between them. The CDR3 extends over 12 amino acids. From germline, CDR1 is WSHSY and CDR2 SAAADI. Written as DNA, the CDR3 is TGCGCCAGCAGGTCGGTGAACACTGAAGCTTTCTTT. Translated, it gives CASRSVNTEAFF.